This T cell receptor beta chain emerged from a study of T cells in Graves' hyperthyroidism and ophthalmopathy. Study context: At initial diagnosis, before any treatment had begun, peripheral blood was obtained.

Amplified TCR beta CDR3 regions derived from RNA transcripts. The TCR CDR3 first-round RT-PCR relied on the HTBI primer set. One entry per CDR3 protein results from TCRdb running MiXCR on the multiplex PCR reads. The profile shows around 350,000 distinct CDR3 sequences, 13% to 15% of them singletons. Lactation, pregnancy, other autoimmune disease or uncontrolled infection excluded patients. On the basis of clinical symptoms, serum thyroxine and TRAb, thyroid ultrasound and orbital computed tomography, diagnoses were made. CDR3 length: 13 residues. V lost 0 bases, J lost 4 bases, and 9 bases lay in between. Germline CDR1 and CDR2: DFQATT and SNEGSKA (reference sequence).

This chain connects TRBV20-1 to TRBJ1-2; D is possibly TRBD1 (5 bases). The receptor was derived from a woman between 55 and 75 years old with Graves' ophthalmopathy. Sequencing used blood. CDR3 in amino acids: CSARDARAYGYTF. The CDR3 DNA sequence: TGCAGTGCTAGAGATGCCAGGGCCTATGGCTACACCTTC.